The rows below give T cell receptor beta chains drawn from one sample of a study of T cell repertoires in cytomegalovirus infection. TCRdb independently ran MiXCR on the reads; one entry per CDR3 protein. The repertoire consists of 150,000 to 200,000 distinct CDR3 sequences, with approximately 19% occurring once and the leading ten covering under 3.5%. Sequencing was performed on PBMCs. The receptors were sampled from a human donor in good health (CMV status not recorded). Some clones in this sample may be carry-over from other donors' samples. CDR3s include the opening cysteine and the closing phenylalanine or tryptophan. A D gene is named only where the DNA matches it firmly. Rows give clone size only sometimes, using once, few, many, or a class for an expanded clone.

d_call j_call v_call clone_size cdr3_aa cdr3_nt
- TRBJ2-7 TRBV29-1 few CSVLADRELEQYF TGCAGCGTTCTTGCGGACCGCGAGTTGGAGCAGTACTTC
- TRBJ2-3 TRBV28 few CASRIEGTTDTQYF TGTGCCAGCAGGATTGAAGGGACCACAGATACGCAGTATTTT
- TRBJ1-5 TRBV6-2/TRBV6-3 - CASSSSGTWYGEPQHF TGTGCCAGCAGTTCATCCGGGACGTGGTACGGGGAGCCCCAGCATTTT
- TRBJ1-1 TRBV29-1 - CSAIIPSGAFF TGCAGCGCTATCATCCCCTCGGGAGCTTTCTTT
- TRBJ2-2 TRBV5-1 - CASSRDTPNTGELFF TGCGCCAGCAGCCGGGACACCCCGAACACCGGGGAGCTGTTTTTT
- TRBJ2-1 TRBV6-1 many CASSLQYSNNEQFF TGTGCCAGCAGCCTACAATACTCCAACAATGAGCAGTTCTTC
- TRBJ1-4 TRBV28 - CASNRGDEKLFF TGTGCCAGCAACCGGGGGGATGAAAAACTGTTTTTT
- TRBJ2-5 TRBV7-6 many CASSLGTAKRTQYF TGTGCCAGCAGCTTGGGGACGGCCAAGAGAACCCAGTACTTC
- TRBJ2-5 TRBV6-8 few CAVSSQGRPQETQYF TGTGCCGTATCCTCCCAGGGACGGCCTCAAGAGACCCAGTACTTC
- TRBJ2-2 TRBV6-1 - CASIAGARTGVLFF TGTGCCAGCATCGCGGGGGCACGAACCGGGGTGCTGTTTTTT
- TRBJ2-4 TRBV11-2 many CASSLRAYGAQYF TGTGCCAGCAGCTTACGAGCCTACGGCGCCCAGTACTTC
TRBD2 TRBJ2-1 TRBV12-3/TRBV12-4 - CASRPGLSTSGRPYNEQFF TGTGCCAGCAGGCCGGGACTTTCGACTAGCGGGAGGCCTTACAATGAGCAGTTCTTC
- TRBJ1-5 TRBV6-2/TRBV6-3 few CASSRPPIGQTSNQPQHF TGTGCCAGCAGTCGCCCCCCTATAGGACAAACTAGCAATCAGCCCCAGCATTTT
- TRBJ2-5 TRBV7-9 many CASSLIQETQYF TGTGCCAGCAGCTTAATCCAAGAGACCCAGTACTTC
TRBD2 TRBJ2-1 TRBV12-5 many CASGLRLAGGYEQFF TGTGCTAGTGGCCTCCGACTAGCGGGAGGGTATGAGCAGTTCTTC
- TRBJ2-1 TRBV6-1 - CASRTRIEQFF TGTGCCAGCCGGACCCGAATAGAGCAGTTCTTC
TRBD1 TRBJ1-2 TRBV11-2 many CASSLEGTDYGYTF TGTGCCAGCAGCTTAGAGGGGACAGACTATGGCTACACCTTC
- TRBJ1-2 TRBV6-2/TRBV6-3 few CASSYRGSGSGYTF TGTGCCAGCAGTTACAGGGGATCCGGTAGTGGCTACACCTTC
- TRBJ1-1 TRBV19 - CASTRGLSNTEAFF TGTGCCAGTACCCGCGGACTCTCGAACACTGAAGCTTTCTTT
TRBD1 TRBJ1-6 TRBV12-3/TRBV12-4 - CASSLGQGGLNSPLHF TGTGCCAGCAGTTTGGGACAGGGGGGGCTTAATTCACCCCTCCACTTT
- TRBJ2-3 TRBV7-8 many CASSLDSGWGTDTQYF TGTGCCAGCAGCTTAGATTCGGGGTGGGGCACAGATACGCAGTATTTT
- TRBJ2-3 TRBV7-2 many CASSLVRGSTDTQYF TGTGCCAGCAGCTTAGTTCGGGGGAGCACAGATACGCAGTATTTT
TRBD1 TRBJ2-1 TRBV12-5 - CASGPRQGALIYEQFF TGTGCTAGTGGTCCACGACAGGGGGCTTTGATCTATGAGCAGTTCTTC
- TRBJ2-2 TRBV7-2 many CASSLQGPRSGELFF TGTGCCAGCAGCTTACAGGGACCCCGGAGCGGGGAGCTGTTTTTT